These 32 T cell receptor beta chains were sequenced from one sample in a study of CD8 T cells in Susac syndrome. With random hexamers, 0.5 to 1 ug RNA was reverse transcribed. TCRdb called the immunoSEQ multiplex PCR reads again in MiXCR, with one record for every CDR3 protein. This table has approximately 170,000 distinct CDR3 sequences, about 91% appearing once. Sequences were obtained from CD4+ T cells from PBMCs. The source is a human donor in good health.

V usage is TRBV20-1 and J usage is TRBJ1-2; TRBD1 matches 9 bases. Germline CDR1 reads DFQATT; CDR2 reads SNEGSKA (reference sequence). The CDR3 has 13 residues. With 5 bases clipped from V and 4 bases from J, the junction kept 5 bases outside the gene matches. The CDR3 loop is CSASDRGSYGYTF. DNA of the CDR3: TGCAGTGCTTCTGACAGGGGGTCCTATGGCTACACCTTC.

The V call is TRBV10-2, the J call TRBJ2-7; D may be TRBD1 (6 bases). The length of the CDR3 is 12 residues. CDR1 and CDR2 from the germline V gene are WSHSY and SAAADI. Deletions cut 6 bases from V and 6 bases from J, with 12 bases between. The CDR3 DNA is TGCGCCAGCAGCGTTACAGGGTCCGAGCAGTACTTC. Protein sequence: CASSVTGSEQYF.

V is TRBV24-1 and J is TRBJ1-5; D might be TRBD1 (5 bases). The CDR3 extends over 18 amino acids. The V gene's germline CDR1 is KGHDR and CDR2 SFDVKD. V was cut by 2 bases and J by 0 bases, with 16 bases left in between. CDR3 in amino acids: CATSDSPTVPYSNQPQHF. In DNA, the CDR3 is TGTGCCACCAGTGATTCCCCGACAGTCCCCTATAGCAATCAGCCCCAGCATTTT.

This chain links TRBV12-3 or TRBV12-4 with TRBJ2-7; D might be TRBD2 (6 bases). The CDR3 contains 14 residues. Between the trimmed V and J ends, which lost 1 base and 7 bases, there was a span of 14 bases. CDR3 DNA: TGTGCCAGCAGTTTAGGGAGGGGCTCTCGGGAGCAGTACTTC. Translated, it gives CASSLGRGSREQYF.

This sequence joins TRBV5-1 and TRBJ2-3; maybe TRBD1 (6 bases). The germline gives CDR1 SGHRS, CDR2 YFSETQ. Trimming removed 2 bases from V and 4 bases from J, with 17 bases in between. This CDR3 comprises 16 residues. The CDR3 spells CASSFQGLGRADTQYF. The CDR3 DNA reads TGCGCCAGCAGCTTCCAGGGGTTAGGGCGGGCAGATACGCAGTATTTT.

This sequence joins TRBV27 and TRBJ1-3, with D unresolved. Germline V gene lookup returns CDR1 MNHEY and CDR2 SMNVEV (reference sequence). V lost 5 bases, J lost 4 bases, and 12 bases lay in between. The CDR3 covers 14 residues. CDR3: CASSPQARGNTIYF. DNA of the CDR3: TGTGCCAGCAGTCCCCAGGCGCGCGGAAACACCATATATTTT.

The rearrangement uses TRBV28 and TRBJ2-5, with 7 positions matching TRBD1. J was trimmed by 4 bases and V by 5 bases; bases with no gene match: 7. CDR3 length: 14 residues. Germline V gene sequence: CDR1 MDHEN, CDR2 SYDVKM. CDR3 nucleotide sequence: TGTGCCAGCAGTCCAGGACAGGCCCGAGAGACCCAGTACTTC. It encodes CASSPGQARETQYF. The full variable domain, rest sourced from reference TRBV28 and TRBJ2-5, is DVKVTQSSRYLVKRTGEKVFLECVQDMDHENMFWYRQDPGLGLRLIYFSYDVKMKEKGDIPEGYSVSREKKERFSLILESASTNQTSMYLCASSPGQARETQYFGPGTRLLVL.

In nucleotides, the CDR3 is TGTGCCAGCAGCAGACTAGCGGGAAGCGAGCAGTTCTTC. This sequence encodes CASSRLAGSEQFF. The chain carries TRBV6-1 and TRBJ2-1, with 11 bases matching TRBD2. Germline-derived CDR1 and CDR2 are MNHNS and SASEGT. The V gene end was trimmed by 6 bases and the J gene end by 10 bases; junction bases not matched to a gene: 5. This CDR3 is 13 amino acids long.

The chain carries TRBV7-6 and TRBJ1-6, with TRBD1 identical over 7 bases. The CDR3 totals 14 residues. Germline CDR1 is SGHVS and CDR2 is FNYEAQ. V lost 5 bases, J lost 7 bases, and 5 bases stayed unmatched. The CDR3 DNA reads TGTGCCAGCAGCCAGACAGGGCGGAATTCACCCCTCCACTTT. This sequence encodes CASSQTGRNSPLHF.

The rearrangement joins TRBV28 to TRBJ2-5; TRBD1 aligns across 7 bases. The germline CDR1 and CDR2 sequences are MDHEN and SYDVKM. With V trimmed by 4 bases and J by 5 bases, 7 bases remained unmatched. There are 14 residues in the CDR3. CDR3 DNA: TGTGCCAGCAGTTCCTCGGACAGGCGGGAGACCCAGTACTTC. This sequence encodes CASSSSDRRETQYF. The full variable domain, rest sourced from reference TRBV28 and TRBJ2-5, is DVKVTQSSRYLVKRTGEKVFLECVQDMDHENMFWYRQDPGLGLRLIYFSYDVKMKEKGDIPEGYSVSREKKERFSLILESASTNQTSMYLCASSSSDRRETQYFGPGTRLLVL.

The rearrangement uses TRBV12-3 or TRBV12-4 and TRBJ1-5; tentative D call: TRBD1 (6 bases). V shed 6 bases and J shed 0 bases, with 12 bases lying between them. CDR3 length equals 15 residues. DNA for the CDR3: TGTGCCAGCAGGCAACAGGGATATAGCAATCAGCCCCAGCATTTT. This codes for CASRQQGYSNQPQHF.

The genes are TRBV11-3 and TRBJ2-1; the match to TRBD1 covers 8 bases. The V segment lost 0 bases and the J segment 1 base; nucleotides outside the gene matches: 8. The CDR3 runs to 18 residues. Looked up from germline, CDR1 is SGHNT and CDR2 is YENEEA. The CDR3 nucleotides are TGTGCCAGCAGCTTAGAACAGGGGGGTTCGGTATCCTACAATGAGCAGTTCTTC. It specifies CASSLEQGGSVSYNEQFF.

The CDR3 here is CASSQGGGGTYNEQFF. CDR3 DNA sequence: TGCGCCAGCAGCCAAGGTGGGGGGGGGACCTACAATGAGCAGTTCTTC. The chain has TRBV5-1 and TRBJ2-1; 7 bases align to TRBD2. Losses at the gene ends were 4 bases for V and 2 bases for J; bases not matched to a gene: 9. Germline V gives CDR1 SGHRS, CDR2 YFSETQ. This CDR3 is 16 amino acids long.

This rearrangement joins TRBV29-1 to TRBJ2-1; maybe TRBD2 (6 bases). Trimming took 3 bases from V and 7 from J, leaving 16 bases between them. The CDR3 loop spans 14 amino acids. Germline CDR1 is SQVTM and CDR2 is ANQGSEA. The CDR3 loop is CSVDPGWGENEQFF. In DNA form, the CDR3 reads TGCAGCGTTGATCCAGGGTGGGGGGAAAATGAGCAGTTCTTC.

This clonotype was seen once. V and J are TRBV6-1 and TRBJ2-2; TRBD2 matches 8 bases. Germline V gives CDR1 MNHNS, CDR2 SASEGT. The CDR3 extends over 16 amino acids. V shed 8 bases and J 5 bases; nucleotides not matched to a gene: 13. This chain's CDR3 is CASHYRASGPTGELFF. The CDR3 DNA reads as TGTGCCAGCCACTACCGGGCTAGCGGGCCTACCGGGGAGCTGTTTTTT.

This chain connects TRBV20-1 to TRBJ2-3; 12 positions match TRBD2. CDR3 size: 13 residues. Per the germline V gene, CDR1 is DFQATT and CDR2 is SNEGSKA (reference sequence). V lost 7 bases to trimming and J lost 4 bases; unmatched junction nucleotides: 3. CDR3 protein: CSGTSGAPDTQYF. CDR3 coding DNA: TGCAGTGGGACTAGCGGGGCCCCAGATACGCAGTATTTT.

This chain joins TRBV6-6 and TRBJ1-4; possibly TRBD1 for D (6 bases). The CDR3 length is 12 residues. Germline V gene data show CDR1 as MNHNY and CDR2 as SVGAGI (reference sequence). The germline V and J ends were trimmed by 6 bases and 10 bases, with 12 bases remaining between them. CDR3 DNA: TGTGCCAGCAGGTCCGACAGGTTAAAACTGTTTTTT. Translation: CASRSDRLKLFF.

The genes are TRBV28 and TRBJ2-7; the D gene could be TRBD1 or TRBD2 (6 bases each). Germline V CDR1 and CDR2: MDHEN, SYDVKM. V lost 2 bases to trimming and J lost 3 bases, with 8 bases between them. The CDR3 covers 13 residues. The CDR3 DNA reads TGTGCCAGCAGTTTAAGGGGGGTCTACGAGCAGTACTTC. It codes for CASSLRGVYEQYF.

The rearrangement links TRBV7-9 to TRBJ1-1; D gene uncertain. Trimming took 2 bases from V and 2 from J, leaving 6 bases between them. Germline V gives CDR1 SEHNR, CDR2 FQNEAQ (reference sequence). This CDR3 is 13 amino acids long. CDR3 DNA sequence: TGTGCCAGCAGCTTATATTATAACACTGAAGCTTTCTTT. The encoded protein is CASSLYYNTEAFF. Full variable domain (remainder filled in from reference TRBV7-9 and TRBJ1-1): DTGVSQNPRHKITKRGQNVTFRCDPISEHNRLYWYRQTLGQGPEFLTYFQNEAQLEKSRLLSDRFSAERPKGSFSTLEIQRTEQGDSAMYLCASSLYYNTEAFFGQGTRLTVV.

V and J are TRBV4-1 and TRBJ1-2; a weak D match, TRBD1 (5 bases). Trimming cost V 3 bases and J 4 bases, with 15 bases left between them. Germline assignment: CDR1 MGHRA and CDR2 YSYEKL. The CDR3 loop spans 15 amino acids. CDR3 loop: CASSHGGTIPYGYTF. The CDR3 DNA is TGCGCCAGCAGCCATGGGGGGACGATCCCCTATGGCTACACCTTC.

The chain recombines TRBV5-1 with TRBJ2-1; 11 nucleotides line up with TRBD2. Trimming cost V 7 bases and J 7 bases; bases outside gene matches: 10. The germline gives CDR1 SGHRS, CDR2 YFSETQ. This CDR3 spans 15 amino acids. This chain's CDR3 is CASVAGGPWGNEQFF. CDR3 sequence (DNA): TGCGCCAGCGTAGCGGGGGGGCCGTGGGGGAATGAGCAGTTCTTC.

This sequence joins TRBV24-1 and TRBJ2-3; D perhaps matches TRBD2 (8 bases). The CDR3 is 17 residues long. The germline gives CDR1 KGHDR, CDR2 SFDVKD. Between the trimmed V and J ends, which lost 5 bases and 1 base, there was a span of 18 bases. CDR3 protein: CATSGTYRGLGTDTQYF. In DNA, the CDR3 is TGTGCCACCAGTGGGACCTACAGGGGACTAGGCACAGATACGCAGTATTTT.

This clonotype was seen more than once but under ten times. V gene TRBV12-3 or TRBV12-4 combines with J gene TRBJ2-7; D is possibly TRBD1 (6 bases). V was clipped by 3 bases and J by 1 base, with 13 bases between them. The CDR3 contains 15 residues. The CDR3 sequence is CASSFPGDMSYEQYF. DNA for the CDR3: TGTGCCAGCAGTTTCCCAGGGGATATGTCCTACGAGCAGTACTTC.

The CDR3 nucleotides read TGTGCCAGCAGCGCCACCGGGACTAGCGGACTAAGTGAGCAGTTCTTC. Translated, it gives CASSATGTSGLSEQFF. This sequence joins TRBV9 and TRBJ2-1, with 11 bases lining up with TRBD2. Germline V CDR1 and CDR2: SGDLS, YYNGEE. With 3 bases clipped from V and 9 bases from J, the junction kept 11 bases outside the gene matches. The CDR3 is 16 residues long. The full variable domain, in which reference TRBV9 and TRBJ2-1 provide the parts outside the CDR3, is DSGVTQTPKHLITATGQRVTLRCSPRSGDLSVYWYQQSLDQGLQFLIQYYNGEERAKGNILERFSAQQFPDLHSELNLSSLELGDSALYFCASSATGTSGLSEQFFGPGTRLTVL.

The chain links TRBV6-1 to TRBJ2-7, with 10 bases matching TRBD2. The V and J ends lost 5 bases and 2 bases, in that order; junction bases with no gene match: 12. This CDR3 spans 17 amino acids. Germline V gene data show CDR1 as MNHNS and CDR2 as SASEGT. The CDR3 protein is CASSQLQSLAGPYEQYF. DNA of the CDR3: TGTGCCAGCAGTCAGCTCCAATCACTAGCGGGACCCTACGAGCAGTACTTC.

The V call is TRBV6-5, the J call TRBJ2-2, with 7 bases aligning to TRBD2. V was clipped by 0 bases and J by 0 bases; unmatched bases: 4. The CDR3 totals 17 residues. Germline values: CDR1 MNHEY, CDR2 SVGAGI. CDR3 DNA sequence: TGTGCCAGCAGTTACTCCTCGACTAGCTCGAACACCGGGGAGCTGTTTTTT. Amino acid sequence: CASSYSSTSSNTGELFF.

The V and J genes are TRBV5-1 and TRBJ1-5; the D is unclear. The CDR3 consists of 17 residues. Deletions cut 5 bases from V and 5 bases from J, with 23 bases between. CDR1 is SGHRS and CDR2 is YFSETQ in the germline V gene. The CDR3 loop reads CASRAPSELLEDQPQHF. The DNA for the CDR3 is TGCGCCAGCAGGGCCCCATCAGAGCTCTTGGAAGATCAGCCCCAGCATTTT.

The chain employs TRBV6-7 and TRBJ1-4; no definite D call. TRBV6-7 is designated an ORF whose function remains uncertain. CDR3 length equals 17 residues. V was clipped by 0 bases and J by 3 bases, with 14 bases between them. CDR3 coding DNA: TGTGCCAGCAGTTACTCGAGGGCGGGCGTTGCTAATGAAAAACTGTTTTTT. It yields the protein CASSYSRAGVANEKLFF.

This chain links TRBV5-1 with TRBJ2-1; the match to TRBD2 covers 10 bases. Trimming cost V 5 bases and J 6 bases; bases outside gene matches: 8. The CDR3 runs 15 residues. Looked up from germline, CDR1 is SGHRS and CDR2 is YFSETQ. CDR3: CASSNPSGSGNEQFF. The CDR3 coding sequence is TGCGCCAGCAGTAACCCTAGCGGGAGTGGCAATGAGCAGTTCTTC.

The chain couples TRBV29-1 to TRBJ2-3; 9 bases line up with TRBD2. The CDR3 loop spans 15 amino acids. Germline-derived CDR1 and CDR2 are SQVTM and ANQGSEA. J gave up 2 bases and V 5 bases, and 8 bases lay outside the gene matches. CDR3 residues: CSVLLAGVSTDTQYF. In DNA form, the CDR3 reads TGCAGCGTTCTTTTAGCGGGGGTTTCCACAGATACGCAGTATTTT.

This clonotype occurred once. The V gene is TRBV20-1, the J gene TRBJ1-2; 12 positions agree with TRBD1. After removal of 1 base from V and 7 bases from J, the junction contained 7 bases not matched to a gene. Germline CDR1 reads DFQATT; CDR2 reads SNEGSKA (reference sequence). The CDR3 covers 15 residues. CDR3 loop: CSARALGTGGSGYTF. As DNA, the CDR3 is TGCAGTGCTAGAGCCCTGGGGACAGGGGGCAGTGGCTACACCTTC.

In DNA, the CDR3 is TGTGCCACCCTCCGGGACAGGGGGGAAGAGACCCAGTACTTC. The encoded protein is CATLRDRGEETQYF. V gene TRBV2 combines with J gene TRBJ2-5; TRBD1 agrees at 11 bases. V lost 10 bases to trimming and J lost 3 bases; unmatched junction nucleotides: 7. The CDR3 is made up of 14 amino acids. Germline loops: CDR1 SNHLY, CDR2 FYNNEI.